This passage covers 27 T cell receptor beta chains from one sample sequenced in a study of naive and memory T cell subsets. An equimolar mix of two oligonucleotides served as the beta constant-region primer for TRBC1 and TRBC2. TCRdb called the UMI-ligation and nested PCR reads again in MiXCR, with one record for every CDR3 protein. This sample has 130,000 to 150,000 distinct CDR3 sequences; about 17% occur once, and the top ten carry 0.14% to 0.15%. The material sequenced was naive CD4+ T cells from blood. Every receptor here comes from a human donor in good health.

The CDR3 bases are TGTGCCAGCAGTTACTCGGACAGGGGCTATGGCTACACCTTC. Translation gives CASSYSDRGYGYTF. V is TRBV6-5 and J is TRBJ1-2; 9 bases align to TRBD1. Germline-derived CDR1 and CDR2 are MNHEY and SVGAGI. The CDR3 extends over 14 amino acids. The J segment lost 4 bases and the V segment lost 0 bases, leaving 0 bases of the junction unmatched.

This clonotype was recorded a few times. The V call is TRBV5-1, the J call TRBJ2-1; 7 bases line up with TRBD2. Per the germline V gene, CDR1 is SGHRS and CDR2 is YFSETQ. The V gene end was trimmed by 0 bases and the J gene end by 4 bases; junction bases not matched to a gene: 7. The CDR3 has 16 residues. CDR3 amino acids: CASSLGRGSRYNEQFF. In DNA, the CDR3 is TGCGCCAGCAGCTTGGGTCGCGGGAGTAGGTACAATGAGCAGTTCTTC.

Only a few counts were recorded for this clonotype. V and J are TRBV27 and TRBJ1-5; tentatively, D is TRBD1 (6 bases). V was clipped by 2 bases and J by 5 bases, with 19 bases between them. This CDR3 has 17 residues. Germline V CDR1 and CDR2: MNHEY, SMNVEV (reference sequence). CDR3 sequence reads: CASSLIIGSGVDQPQHF. CDR3 DNA sequence: TGTGCCAGCAGTTTAATTATAGGCTCAGGGGTGGATCAGCCCCAGCATTTT.

This clonotype was counted between two and nine times. The genes are TRBV6-5 and TRBJ2-3, with D unclear. The V gene lost 0 bases and the J gene lost 4 bases, with 8 bases spanning the gap. The CDR3 has 14 amino acids. In germline, CDR1 is MNHEY, CDR2 SVGAGI. The CDR3 nucleotides are TGTGCCAGCAGTTACTCGTTGACGGCAGATACGCAGTATTTT. Amino acid sequence: CASSYSLTADTQYF.

This clonotype was counted ten times or more. This rearrangement joins TRBV30 to TRBJ2-7; D unresolved. Germline CDR1 GTSNPN, CDR2 SVGIG (reference sequence). V was shortened by 4 bases and J by 1 base, with 8 bases between the two germline ends. The CDR3 runs 12 residues. CDR3 nucleotide sequence: TGTGCCTGGAAGGCCGATTCCTACGAGCAGTACTTC. Translation: CAWKADSYEQYF.

There are a few counts of this clonotype. This rearrangement joins TRBV7-2 to TRBJ2-3; 11 bases are shared with TRBD2. V was clipped by 1 base and J by 6 bases; unmatched bases: 3. This CDR3 comprises 15 residues. Per the germline V gene, CDR1 is SGHTA and CDR2 is FQGNSA. The CDR3 loop is CASSLDGTSGDTQYF. In DNA, the CDR3 is TGTGCCAGCAGCTTAGACGGGACTAGCGGCGATACGCAGTATTTT.

This clonotype was counted a few times. This chain connects TRBV7-2 to TRBJ1-3, with D uncertain. Germline CDR1 reads SGHTA; CDR2 reads FQGNSA. Trimming took off 6 bases at V and 4 bases at J, with 10 bases between the two ends. This CDR3 spans 13 amino acids. The CDR3 region has the DNA TGTGCCAGCAGTTCAACCTCCGGAAACACCATATATTTT. Translation gives CASSSTSGNTIYF.

This clonotype showed up just a few times. The DNA for the CDR3 is TGTGCCAGTACCGGTCGGAGAAACACTGAAGCTTTCTTT. It yields the protein CASTGRRNTEAFF. This chain uses TRBV18 with TRBJ1-1; D call uncertain. This CDR3 comprises 13 residues. Trimming took off 9 bases at V and 2 bases at J, with 13 bases between the two ends. CDR1 is KGHSH and CDR2 is LQKENI in the germline V gene.

The chain employs TRBV6-5 and TRBJ2-7; TRBD2 matches 14 bases. The CDR3 covers 19 residues. V gave up 0 bases and J gave up 5 bases; unmatched junction bases: 12. Germline V CDR1 and CDR2: MNHEY, SVGAGI. The CDR3 DNA follows: TGTGCCAGCAGTTACTCGAGTATAGGGACTAGCGGGAGTTCCCACGAGCAGTACTTC. It is translated as CASSYSSIGTSGSSHEQYF.

V is TRBV11-3 and J is TRBJ1-1; D possibly corresponds to TRBD1 (5 bases). V was clipped by 2 bases and J by 4 bases, with 8 bases between them. Germline V gene sequence: CDR1 SGHNT, CDR2 YENEEA. This CDR3 region has 13 residues. The CDR3 loop is CASSLQGGTEAFF. In nucleotides, the CDR3 is TGTGCCAGCAGCTTACAGGGAGGCACTGAAGCTTTCTTT.

This rearrangement joins TRBV6-6 to TRBJ2-1; TRBD2 matches 7 bases. There are 14 residues in the CDR3. V was clipped by 5 bases and J by 5 bases; unmatched bases: 6. Germline V CDR1 and CDR2: MNHNY, SVGAGI (reference sequence). CDR3 DNA: TGTGCCAGCAGTCTTAGCGGGTGGAACAATGAGCAGTTCTTC. Translation gives CASSLSGWNNEQFF.

V gene TRBV6-5 combines with J gene TRBJ2-4; perhaps TRBD1 as D (7 bases). The CDR3 length is 17 residues. Deletions cut 7 bases from V and 10 bases from J, with 29 bases between. Germline lookup yields CDR1 MNHEY and CDR2 SVGAGI. CDR3 sequence (DNA): TGTGCCAGCACCTTATCCCGGGACAGCGGGTCCCGGGGGATTCAGTACTTC. Translated: CASTLSRDSGSRGIQYF.

This clonotype occurred a few times. The rearrangement uses TRBV11-2 and TRBJ2-5, with 11 bases aligning to TRBD2. Germline-derived CDR1 and CDR2 are SGHAT and FQNNGV. The junction had 11 bases not matched to a gene; V was cut back by 7 bases and J by 1 base. CDR3 size: 17 residues. The CDR3 region is CASTPLRLAGFQETQYF. The CDR3 nucleotides read TGTGCCAGCACCCCTCTTAGACTAGCGGGGTTCCAAGAGACCCAGTACTTC.

This clonotype has a handful of counts. The chain recombines TRBV7-2 with TRBJ2-5; 7 nucleotides match TRBD1. The CDR3 has 17 residues. Unmatched junction bases numbered 16, after V lost 4 bases and J lost 5 bases. Looked up from germline, CDR1 is SGHTA and CDR2 is FQGNSA. The CDR3 DNA sequence: TGTGCCAGCAGCTCAGGGGCTTCGAGGGGGCCAGTGGAGACCCAGTACTTC. Translated: CASSSGASRGPVETQYF.

The rearrangement links TRBV7-9 to TRBJ2-1; 9 nucleotides agree with TRBD1. Germline V gene lookup returns CDR1 SEHNR and CDR2 FQNEAQ (reference sequence). The CDR3 spans 14 residues. J was trimmed by 9 bases and V by 4 bases; bases with no gene match: 7. The CDR3 loop is CASSYRDRDGEQFF. The CDR3 nucleotides are TGTGCCAGCAGCTACCGGGACAGGGACGGTGAGCAGTTCTTC.

The chain recombines TRBV10-3 with TRBJ1-1; no definite D call. The CDR3 spans 13 residues. The germline V and J ends were trimmed by 3 bases and 1 base, with 6 bases remaining between them. Germline V gives CDR1 ENHRY, CDR2 SYGVKD. In DNA form, the CDR3 reads TGTGCCATCAGTGACAGGAGGAACACTGAAGCTTTCTTT. Translation gives CAISDRRNTEAFF.

This clonotype showed up many times. This sequence joins TRBV6-5 and TRBJ1-6; D gene unclear. Trimming removed 3 bases at V and 5 bases at J, with 8 bases between. Germline V gene lookup returns CDR1 MNHEY and CDR2 SVGAGI. The length of the CDR3 is 14 residues. CDR3 nucleotides: TGTGCCAGCAGTTATGGGCAGAATAATTCACCCCTCCACTTT. Amino acids: CASSYGQNNSPLHF.

This clonotype was seen a handful of times. CDR3: CASSQERARAETQYF. CDR3 bases: TGCGCCAGCAGCCAAGAACGGGCCAGGGCAGAGACCCAGTACTTC. The chain recombines TRBV4-3 with TRBJ2-5, with D maybe TRBD1 (5 bases). CDR1 LGHNA and CDR2 YSLEER come from the germline V gene. Trimming removed 0 bases from V and 4 bases from J, with 12 bases in between. This CDR3 contains 15 residues.

The chain carries TRBV20-1 and TRBJ1-4; D possibly corresponds to TRBD1 (5 bases). Trimming cost V 0 bases and J 8 bases, with 16 bases left between them. Germline CDR1 reads DFQATT; CDR2 reads SNEGSKA (reference sequence). The CDR3 extends over 15 amino acids. The CDR3 sequence is CSARDAAGSGEKLFF. DNA of the CDR3: TGCAGTGCTAGAGATGCGGCAGGGAGTGGCGAAAAACTGTTTTTT.

The gene calls are TRBV5-4 and TRBJ2-1, with TRBD1 identical over 7 bases. V gave up 5 bases and J gave up 1 base; unmatched junction bases: 6. The CDR3 extends over 15 amino acids. Germline V lookup: CDR1 SGHNT, CDR2 YYREEE (reference sequence). CDR3 sequence: CASRRDRASYNEQFF. CDR3 coding DNA: TGTGCCAGCAGACGAGACAGGGCGTCCTACAATGAGCAGTTCTTC.

This clonotype was counted a few times. The chain combines TRBV10-3 with TRBJ2-1; weak D call: TRBD2 (6 bases). CDR1 is ENHRY, CDR2 SYGVKD, per germline. CDR3 length: 18 residues. Trimming cost V 7 bases and J 6 bases, with 28 bases left between them. CDR3 DNA sequence: TGTGCCATCACTCAGCGGGCTCACCCGTTAACGACGACCAATGAGCAGTTCTTC. Amino acid sequence: CAITQRAHPLTTTNEQFF.

The chain employs TRBV9 and TRBJ1-2; TRBD1 matches at 9 bases. CDR1 and CDR2 from the germline V gene are SGDLS and YYNGEE. CDR3 size: 14 residues. V shed 4 bases, J shed 8 bases, and the junction held 9 bases outside the gene matches. DNA of the CDR3: TGTGCCAGCAGCCCTAGACAGGGGGTCGAGGGCTACACCTTC. Translated: CASSPRQGVEGYTF.

Only a few counts were recorded for this clonotype. The chain uses TRBV20-1 and TRBJ2-3; D ambiguous. The germline V gene encodes CDR1 DFQATT and CDR2 SNEGSKA (reference sequence). The CDR3 loop spans 13 amino acids. Trimming took off 0 bases at V and 2 bases at J, with 6 bases between the two ends. CDR3: CSARDLDTDTQYF. Here the CDR3 DNA reads TGCAGTGCTAGAGATTTGGACACAGATACGCAGTATTTT.

The chain has TRBV7-9 and TRBJ2-3, with 9 bases matching TRBD2. Germline V gene sequence: CDR1 SEHNR, CDR2 FQNEAQ (reference sequence). J gave up 4 bases and V 5 bases, and 4 bases lay outside the gene matches. CDR3 length: 14 residues. The CDR3 DNA follows: TGTGCCAGCAGCAGCGGACTAGCGCCAGATACGCAGTATTTT. Translating it yields CASSSGLAPDTQYF.

This clonotype turned up a few times. The chain couples TRBV12-3 or TRBV12-4 to TRBJ2-7, with a tentative D call TRBD2 (5 bases). Trimming took off 5 bases at V and 8 bases at J, with 28 bases between the two ends. The CDR3 contains 17 residues. The CDR3 protein is CASSIGRRLTALNQQYF. CDR3 coding DNA: TGTGCCAGCAGTATCGGTAGGAGGCTGACCGCGTTAAACCAGCAGTACTTC.

This clonotype has a count of ten or more. This chain connects TRBV7-2 to TRBJ2-1; 8 nucleotides line up with TRBD1. V shed 7 bases and J 0 bases; nucleotides not matched to a gene: 17. This CDR3 spans 19 amino acids. Germline CDR1 reads SGHTA; CDR2 reads FQGNSA. The CDR3 DNA follows: TGTGCCAGCACCAATCCGGGACAGGTTATTACCCGCTCCTACAATGAGCAGTTCTTC. Translation gives CASTNPGQVITRSYNEQFF.

This clonotype has more than one count but fewer than ten. The J gene is TRBJ2-7, the V gene TRBV7-8; 10 bases line up with TRBD2. Trimming at V came to 5 bases and at J to 4 bases, leaving 11 bases not matched to a gene. Per the germline V gene, CDR1 is SGHVS and CDR2 is FQNEAQ. The length of the CDR3 is 16 residues. CDR3 bases: TGTGCCAGCAGCCGCCCGAGCGGGAGGGCCGAGTACGAGCAGTACTTC. Translated: CASSRPSGRAEYEQYF. The whole variable domain, remainder taken from reference TRBV7-8 and TRBJ2-7, is GAGVSQSPRYKVAKRGQDVALRCDPISGHVSLFWYQQALGQGPEFLTYFQNEAQLDKSGLPSDRFFAERPEGSVSTLKIQRTQQEDSAVYLCASSRPSGRAEYEQYFGPGTRLTVT.